The T cell receptor (beta chain) described here comes from a study of a mutant IDH1 vaccine in newly diagnosed glioma. Whole-study context: Vaccination followed radiotherapy alone by 4-6 weeks, or accompanied temozolomide cycles. Treated patients were roughly 62% male, 37.5% female, mean age roughly 39 years. Antecedent treatment encompassed radiotherapy, temozolomide, or their combination; the majority received both. Week 35 held visit V12, while week 47 held visit V13.

As for this clone: Its specificity is not known.

Some clones are missing from TCRdb's copy, which holds only in-frame ones; the method was immunoSEQ multiplex PCR. The table records about 11,000 clones, roughly four fifths of them present only once. Sample time point: week 47, end of study. The study gave 300 ug of mutant IDH1 20-mer peptide per vaccine dose, with topical imiquimod. This sample comprised PBMCs, obtained from a glioma patient whose treatment included an IDH1 peptide vaccine. The TCR sequence derives from a man aged 25-40 years with glioma.

The chain's CDR3 is CASRSGKGGQHF. CDR3 nucleotides: TGTGCCAGCCGGTCCGGGAAGGGGGGCCAGCATTTT. The chain joins TRBV27 to TRBJ1-5, with TRBD1 as a possible D gene (6 bases). Germline CDR1 MNHEY, CDR2 SMNVEV (reference sequence). The CDR3 has 12 amino acids. Trimming cost V 8 bases and J 12 bases, with 17 bases left between them.